This T cell receptor beta chain comes out of a study of shared clonotypes between healthy human individuals. Clones were read by immunoSEQ multiplex PCR, and TCRdb kept only the in-frame ones, dropping some. The sample yields about 2 million clones, about 95% seen once. This clonotype was obtained from a young man in good health. Sequences were obtained from naive CD4+ T cells sorted from blood. Specified subset: CD45RA+ positively selected.

The chain's CDR3 is CASSVLQGAREETQYF. CDR3 in DNA: TGTGCCAGCAGCGTCCTTCAGGGGGCGAGGGAAGAGACCCAGTACTTC. The chain joins TRBV7-2 to TRBJ2-5, with 8 bases fitting TRBD1. Germline V CDR1 and CDR2: SGHTA, FQGNSA. There are 16 residues in the CDR3. J was trimmed by 3 bases and V by 5 bases; bases with no gene match: 11.